The 13 T cell receptor beta chains reported below all come from one sample, sequenced in a study of T-cell memory formation after mild COVID-19. TCRdb passed the 5' RACE reads through MiXCR, listing each CDR3 protein once. Of roughly 300,000 distinct CDR3 sequences in the sample, under 8.5% were seen once. The sequenced material came from PBMCs or a T cell subset sorted from them (not recorded which). Receptors were obtained from a man in his late teens or twenties who had mild COVID-19 (a few samples of this study predate the infection). Cell type and time point are not known.

This clonotype was observed many times. This chain uses TRBV12-3 or TRBV12-4 with TRBJ2-5; TRBD1 might be the D (6 bases). V was trimmed by 7 bases and J by 9 bases, leaving 18 bases between them. There are 13 residues in the CDR3. CDR3 residues: CASTPTAAGAQYF. The CDR3 bases are TGTGCCAGCACCCCGACAGCCGCAGGGGCCCAGTACTTC.

The CDR3 region is CSAWSGGNQPQHF. The DNA for the CDR3 is TGCAGCGCCTGGTCGGGGGGGAATCAGCCCCAGCATTTT. The V call is TRBV29-1, the J call TRBJ1-5, with TRBD1 as a possible D gene (5 bases). This CDR3 has 13 amino acids. With 7 bases removed from V and 4 bases from J, the gap between germline ends came to 14 bases. CDR1 and CDR2 (germline): SQVTM, ANQGSEA.

The chain combines TRBV6-2 or TRBV6-3 with TRBJ2-7, with D perhaps matching TRBD1 (6 bases). CDR3 size: 14 residues. The V end lost 5 bases, the J end lost 3 bases, and 14 bases lay between the germline ends. Germline V gene data show CDR1 as MNHEY and CDR2 as SVGEGT. Here the CDR3 reads CASSIPRDNYEQYF. The CDR3 DNA follows: TGTGCCAGCAGTATACCTCGGGACAACTACGAGCAGTACTTC.

The genes are TRBV7-3 and TRBJ2-4; D is ambiguous. The CDR3 spans 13 residues. Trimming stripped 0 bases from V and 1 base from J, with 1 base between. CDR1 SGHTA and CDR2 FQGTGA come from the germline V gene. The CDR3 is CASSLTAKNIQYF. CDR3 in DNA: TGTGCCAGCAGCTTAACTGCCAAAAACATTCAGTACTTC. The whole variable domain, remainder taken from reference TRBV7-3 and TRBJ2-4, is GAGVSQTPSNKVTEKGKYVELRCDPISGHTALYWYRQSLGQGPEFLIYFQGTGAADDSGLPNDRFFAVRPEGSVSTLKIQRTERGDSAVYLCASSLTAKNIQYFGAGTRLSVL.

Only a few counts were recorded for this clonotype. The chain recombines TRBV4-2 with TRBJ2-3, with 7 bases matching TRBD2. V lost 0 bases, J lost 2 bases, and 8 bases stayed unmatched. The CDR3 spans 17 residues. CDR1 is LGHNA and CDR2 is YNFKEQ in the germline V gene. CDR3 amino acids: CASSQDWLAAYTDTQYF. CDR3 in DNA: TGTGCCAGCAGCCAAGATTGGCTAGCGGCGTACACAGATACGCAGTATTTT.

The chain combines TRBV9 with TRBJ1-6; D is undetermined. The germline V gene encodes CDR1 SGDLS and CDR2 YYNGEE. V was pared by 3 bases and J by 8 bases, with 6 bases between. The CDR3 is 12 residues long. DNA for the CDR3: TGTGCCAGCAGCGGTGAGGATTCACCCCTCCACTTT. This codes for CASSGEDSPLHF.

The sample holds many counts of this clonotype. The V call is TRBV6-5, the J call TRBJ1-2, with D possibly TRBD1 on 5 matching bases. Germline V gives CDR1 MNHEY, CDR2 SVGAGI. The CDR3 consists of 14 residues. Between the trimmed V and J ends, which lost 6 bases and 3 bases, there was a span of 14 bases. The CDR3 here is CASRTTAAYYGYTF. CDR3 bases: TGTGCCAGCAGGACGACAGCCGCCTACTATGGCTACACCTTC.

This clonotype came up many times. The rearrangement joins TRBV4-3 to TRBJ1-1; 8 bases map to TRBD1. The junction had 6 bases not matched to a gene; V was cut back by 4 bases and J by 5 bases. Germline V gene data show CDR1 as LGHNA and CDR2 as YSLEER. The CDR3 has 14 residues. The CDR3 DNA sequence: TGCGCCAGCAGCCGAGCAGGGGGCTGGACTGAAGCTTTCTTT. Translation: CASSRAGGWTEAFF.

This clonotype has just a few counts. The CDR3 reads CASSRTSLYGYTF. The CDR3 DNA sequence: TGTGCCAGCAGCCGGACCAGTCTATATGGCTACACCTTC. J is TRBJ1-2 and V is TRBV3-1; D is ambiguous. CDR3 length: 13 amino acids. The V gene lost 4 bases and the J gene lost 5 bases, with 11 bases spanning the gap. The germline gives CDR1 LGHDT, CDR2 YNNKEL (reference sequence).

This clonotype was counted many times. The chain is built from TRBV5-1 and TRBJ1-1, with TRBD1 matching 7 bases. Per the germline V gene, CDR1 is SGHRS and CDR2 is YFSETQ. V gave up 4 bases and J gave up 10 bases; unmatched junction bases: 13. This CDR3 contains 14 residues. CDR3 sequence reads: CASSLTRQGLGAFF. The CDR3 DNA reads as TGCGCCAGCAGCCTGACTCGACAGGGCCTCGGAGCTTTCTTT.

This clonotype was counted ten times or more. The chain is built from TRBV5-1 and TRBJ1-1, with 10 positions matching TRBD1. Per germline, CDR1 SGHRS and CDR2 YFSETQ. The trim removed 2 bases at V and 11 bases at J, leaving 6 bases unmatched. The length of the CDR3 is 13 residues. DNA for the CDR3: TGCGCCAGCAGCTTAGACAGGGGGCAAAAGGCTTTCTTT. This gives the protein CASSLDRGQKAFF. Full variable domain (remainder filled in from reference TRBV5-1 and TRBJ1-1): KAGVTQTPRYLIKTRGQQVTLSCSPISGHRSVSWYQQTPGQGLQFLFEYFSETQRNKGNFPGRFSGRQFSNSRSEMNVSTLELGDSALYLCASSLDRGQKAFFGQGTRLTVV.

CDR3 protein: CASSFDRRTISGANVLTF. CDR3 sequence (DNA): TGTGCCAGCAGCTTTGACCGACGGACAATCTCTGGGGCCAACGTCCTGACTTTC. The chain couples TRBV7-6 to TRBJ2-6; a possible D gene is TRBD1 (5 bases). Germline values: CDR1 SGHVS, CDR2 FNYEAQ. The CDR3 covers 18 residues. V lost 3 bases, J lost 0 bases, and 15 bases lay in between.

The chain is built from TRBV12-3 or TRBV12-4 and TRBJ2-2; no firm D call. Trimming removed 8 bases at V and 13 bases at J, with 11 bases between. This CDR3 is 10 amino acids long. The CDR3 DNA reads as TGTGCCAGCTCTGCCCCGGGGCTGTTTTTT. It encodes CASSAPGLFF.